The source of this TCR beta chain is a study of memory CD4+ T cells and cytomegalovirus serostatus. Trimming cost V 5 bases and J 6 bases; bases outside gene matches: 5. CDR1 is SGHTA and CDR2 is FQGNSA in the germline V gene. The CDR3 length is 15 residues. TCRdb's copy holds only in-frame clones and misses some; the assay was immunoSEQ multiplex PCR. The sample shows under 75,000 clones, around three quarters of them seen only once. Single viable CD3+CD4+CD8-CD45RO+ cells were sorted as the memory CD4+ T cells. The sequence was collected from an adult in good health and CMV-seronegative. Some clones in this sample may be carry-over from other donors' samples. The chain links TRBV7-2 to TRBJ2-3; 13 nucleotides align to TRBD2. Sequenced sample: memory CD4+ T cells from blood. The CDR3 loop is CASSPMGLAGDTQYF. CDR3 DNA sequence: TGTGCCAGCAGCCCGATGGGACTAGCGGGGGATACGCAGTATTTT.